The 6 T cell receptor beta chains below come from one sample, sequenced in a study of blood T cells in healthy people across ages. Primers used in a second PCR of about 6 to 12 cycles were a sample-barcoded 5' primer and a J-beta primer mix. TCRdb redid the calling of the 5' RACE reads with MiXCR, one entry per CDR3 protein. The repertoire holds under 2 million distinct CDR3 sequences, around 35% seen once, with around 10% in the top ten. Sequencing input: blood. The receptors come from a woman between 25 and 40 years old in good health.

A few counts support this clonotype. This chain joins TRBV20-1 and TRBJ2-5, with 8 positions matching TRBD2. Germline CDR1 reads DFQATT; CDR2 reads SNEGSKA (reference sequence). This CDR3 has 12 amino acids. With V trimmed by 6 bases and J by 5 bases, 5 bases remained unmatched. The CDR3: CSAPGGGETQYF. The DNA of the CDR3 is TGCAGTGCCCCGGGCGGGGGGGAGACCCAGTACTTC.

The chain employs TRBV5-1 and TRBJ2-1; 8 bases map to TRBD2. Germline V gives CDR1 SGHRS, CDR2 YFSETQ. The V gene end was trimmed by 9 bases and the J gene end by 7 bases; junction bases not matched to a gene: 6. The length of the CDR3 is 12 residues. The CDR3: CATTVAGNEQFF. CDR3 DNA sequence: TGCGCCACCACGGTAGCGGGGAATGAGCAGTTCTTC.

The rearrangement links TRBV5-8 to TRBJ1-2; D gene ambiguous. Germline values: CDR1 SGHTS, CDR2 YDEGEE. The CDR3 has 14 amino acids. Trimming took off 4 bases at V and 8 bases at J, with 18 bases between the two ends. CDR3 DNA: TGTGCCAGCAGCCGCGCATCTGGTATAAGGGGCTACACCTTC. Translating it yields CASSRASGIRGYTF.

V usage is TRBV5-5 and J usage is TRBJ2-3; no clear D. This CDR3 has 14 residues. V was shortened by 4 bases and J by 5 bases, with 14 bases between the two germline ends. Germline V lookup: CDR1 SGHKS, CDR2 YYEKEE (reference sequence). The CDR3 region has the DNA TGTGCCAGCAGCCTCAGGTCCTCGGAAGATACGCAGTATTTT. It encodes CASSLRSSEDTQYF.

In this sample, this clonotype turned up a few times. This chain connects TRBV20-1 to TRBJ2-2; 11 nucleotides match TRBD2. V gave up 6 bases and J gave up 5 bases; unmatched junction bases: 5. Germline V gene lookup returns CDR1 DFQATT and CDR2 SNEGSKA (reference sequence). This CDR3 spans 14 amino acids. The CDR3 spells CSARTSGRTGELFF. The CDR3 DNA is TGCAGTGCCCGTACTAGCGGGAGAACCGGGGAGCTGTTTTTT.

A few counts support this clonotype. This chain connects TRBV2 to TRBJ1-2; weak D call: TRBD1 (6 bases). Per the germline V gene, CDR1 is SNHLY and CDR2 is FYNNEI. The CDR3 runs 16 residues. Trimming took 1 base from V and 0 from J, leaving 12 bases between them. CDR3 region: CASSEGTGPTNYGYTF. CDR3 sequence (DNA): TGTGCCAGCAGTGAAGGCACAGGGCCTACTAACTATGGCTACACCTTC.